The rows below give T cell receptor beta chains drawn from one sample of a study of shared clonotypes between healthy human individuals. TCRdb keeps only in-frame clones here, not all; method: immunoSEQ multiplex PCR. The table has roughly 2.1 million clones, 93% seen once. Sequenced input: naive CD8+ T cells from PBMCs. The receptors here all came from a man between 18 and 35 years old in good health. Some clones in this sample may be carry-over from other donors' samples. Both conserved end residues are part of each CDR3. D genes are given only for firm matches. Size is stated for part of the rows, as once, few or many counts, or as a class when the clone is expanded.

j_call: TRBJ2-4; clone_size: .; v_call: TRBV7-9; d_call: .; cdr3_length: 15; cdr3_aa: CASSHVETDENIQYF; cdr3_nt: TGTGCCAGCAGCCACGTAGAGACAGATGAAAACATTCAGTACTTC
j_call: TRBJ2-3; clone_size: .; v_call: TRBV9; d_call: .; cdr3_length: 16; cdr3_aa: CASSSTRDTGTDTQYF; cdr3_nt: TGTGCCAGCAGCTCAACCCGGGACACCGGCACAGATACGCAGTATTTT
j_call: TRBJ2-1; clone_size: .; v_call: TRBV28; d_call: .; cdr3_length: 14; cdr3_aa: CASSLPDSANEQFF; cdr3_nt: TGTGCCAGCAGTTTACCCGACAGTGCCAATGAGCAGTTCTTC
j_call: TRBJ2-5; clone_size: once; v_call: TRBV9; d_call: .; cdr3_length: 14; cdr3_aa: CASSVYGDRETQYF; cdr3_nt: TGTGCCAGCAGCGTATACGGCGATCGAGAGACCCAGTACTTC
j_call: TRBJ2-2; clone_size: .; v_call: TRBV28; d_call: .; cdr3_length: 15; cdr3_aa: CASSLKRMNTGELFF; cdr3_nt: TGTGCCAGCAGTTTAAAACGGATGAACACCGGGGAGCTGTTTTTT
j_call: TRBJ2-5; clone_size: .; v_call: TRBV4-1; d_call: .; cdr3_length: 14; cdr3_aa: CASSQASVPETQYF; cdr3_nt: TGCGCCAGCAGCCAAGCTTCGGTCCCTGAGACCCAGTACTTC
j_call: TRBJ1-2; clone_size: .; v_call: TRBV7-9; d_call: TRBD1; cdr3_length: 17; cdr3_aa: CASSLSGQGASSYGYTF; cdr3_nt: TGTGCCAGCAGCTTATCTGGACAGGGGGCTAGCAGCTATGGCTACACCTTC
j_call: TRBJ1-2; clone_size: .; v_call: TRBV7-9; d_call: .; cdr3_length: 17; cdr3_aa: CASGLTGTTNPNYGYTF; cdr3_nt: TGTGCCAGCGGACTAACAGGGACCACAAATCCGAACTATGGCTACACCTTC
j_call: TRBJ2-1; clone_size: .; v_call: TRBV28; d_call: TRBD2; cdr3_length: 14; cdr3_aa: CASRPGLAANEQFF; cdr3_nt: TGTGCCAGCAGGCCTGGACTAGCTGCCAATGAGCAGTTCTTC
j_call: TRBJ1-5; clone_size: .; v_call: TRBV27; d_call: .; cdr3_length: 15; cdr3_aa: CASSLSVGTNQPQHF; cdr3_nt: TGTGCCAGCAGTTTATCGGTCGGGACAAATCAGCCCCAGCATTTT
j_call: TRBJ1-1; clone_size: .; v_call: TRBV7-3; d_call: TRBD1; cdr3_length: 16; cdr3_aa: CASSLDGTGADTEAFF; cdr3_nt: TGTGCCAGCAGCTTAGATGGGACAGGGGCTGACACTGAAGCTTTCTTT
j_call: TRBJ1-5; clone_size: .; v_call: TRBV15; d_call: TRBD1; cdr3_length: 17; cdr3_aa: CATSRDRTAGGREPQHF; cdr3_nt: TGTGCCACCAGCAGAGATCGAACCGCAGGGGGCCGCGAACCCCAGCATTTT
j_call: TRBJ1-5; clone_size: .; v_call: TRBV28; d_call: .; cdr3_length: 14; cdr3_aa: CASSLLGFNQPQHF; cdr3_nt: TGTGCCAGCAGTTTATTAGGGTTCAATCAGCCCCAGCATTTT
j_call: TRBJ1-5; clone_size: .; v_call: TRBV18; d_call: .; cdr3_length: 16; cdr3_aa: CASSPPTSVRNQPQHF; cdr3_nt: TGTGCCAGCTCACCACCGACCTCAGTTCGGAATCAGCCCCAGCATTTT